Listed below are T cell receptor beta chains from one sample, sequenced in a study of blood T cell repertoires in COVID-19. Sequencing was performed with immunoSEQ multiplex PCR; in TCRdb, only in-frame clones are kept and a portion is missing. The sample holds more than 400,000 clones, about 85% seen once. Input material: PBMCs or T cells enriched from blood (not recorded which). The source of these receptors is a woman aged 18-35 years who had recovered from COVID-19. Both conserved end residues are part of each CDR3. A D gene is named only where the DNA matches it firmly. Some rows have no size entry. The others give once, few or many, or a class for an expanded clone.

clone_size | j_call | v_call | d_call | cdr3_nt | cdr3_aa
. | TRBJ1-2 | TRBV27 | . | TGTGCCAGCAGTCCCAAAGCCATAGGGGCCGCAAACTATGGCTACACCTTC | CASSPKAIGAANYGYTF
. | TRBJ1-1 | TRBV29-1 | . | TGCAGCGTACAAAGGGGCACTGAAGCTTTCTTT | CSVQRGTEAFF
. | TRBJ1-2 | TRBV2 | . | TGTGCCAGCAGTGACGGGTATTTTGGGGGCTACACCTTC | CASSDGYFGGYTF
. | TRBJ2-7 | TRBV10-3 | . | TGTGCCATCAGTAGAGGTAGCGAGCAGTACTTC | CAISRGSEQYF
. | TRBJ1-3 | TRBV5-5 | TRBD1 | TGTGCCAGCAGCTGGGACAGCTCTGGAAACACCATATATTTT | CASSWDSSGNTIYF
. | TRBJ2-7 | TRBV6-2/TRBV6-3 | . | TGTGCCAGCAGTTACTCGAAGGACAAATACTACGAGCAGTACTTC | CASSYSKDKYYEQYF
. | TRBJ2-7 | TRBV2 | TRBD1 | TGTGCCAGCAGGGACAGGGGGGACGAGCAGTACTTC | CASRDRGDEQYF
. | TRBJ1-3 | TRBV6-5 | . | TGTGCCAGCAGTTTAGACAGAGACTCTGGAAACACCATATATTTT | CASSLDRDSGNTIYF
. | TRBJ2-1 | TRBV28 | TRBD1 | TGTGCCAGCAGAGAATCCTACGGACAGGGAAGGCGAGATGAGCAGTTCTTC | CASRESYGQGRRDEQFF
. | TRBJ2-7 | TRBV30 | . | TGTGCCTGGAACAGGGCGGCCTACGAGCAGTACTTC | CAWNRAAYEQYF
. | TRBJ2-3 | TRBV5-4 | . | TGTGCCAGCAGCTTGGAGGTGGGGGCAACAGATACGCAGTATTTT | CASSLEVGATDTQYF
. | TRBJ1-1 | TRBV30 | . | TGTGCCTGGAGTGTGGGTTCGGGGGTCCAGCGGGCTTTCTTT | CAWSVGSGVQRAFF
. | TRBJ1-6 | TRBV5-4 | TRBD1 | TGTGCCAGCAGCTTAACAGGGGTTAGGGATTCACCCCTCCACTTT | CASSLTGVRDSPLHF
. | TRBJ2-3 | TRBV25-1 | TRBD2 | TGTGCCAGCAGTGAGGGGGGGGGAGCAGATACGCAGTATTTT | CASSEGGGADTQYF
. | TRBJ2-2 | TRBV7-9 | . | TGTGCCAGCAGCTTAACAGTGTCCACCGGGGAGCTGTTTTTT | CASSLTVSTGELFF
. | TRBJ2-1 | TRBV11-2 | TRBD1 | TGTGCCAGCAGCTCCGACAGGGGGAATGAGCAGTTCTTC | CASSSDRGNEQFF
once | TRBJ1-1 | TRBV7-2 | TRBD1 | TGTGCCAGCAGCTCCCGGACAGGGGAGGAGGGAACTGAAGCTTTCTTT | CASSSRTGEEGTEAFF
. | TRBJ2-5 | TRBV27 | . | TGTGCCAGCAGTTATAGACAGTCCCAAGAGACCCAGTACTTC | CASSYRQSQETQYF
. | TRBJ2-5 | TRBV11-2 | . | TGTGCCAGCAGCCCCATTTTGAGGACAGAAGGGTGGGTGCCCCAGTACTTC | CASSPILRTEGWVPQYF
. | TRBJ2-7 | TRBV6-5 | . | TGTGCCAGCAGCCCCTGGGCAGGCCAAAACCTGGGGCAGTACTTC | CASSPWAGQNLGQYF
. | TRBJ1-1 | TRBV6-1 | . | TGTGCCAGCAGTGAGGGACGGGACACGGAAGCTTTCTTT | CASSEGRDTEAFF
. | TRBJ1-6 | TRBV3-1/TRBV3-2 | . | TGTGCCAGCGATGGGGGGGACAATTCACCCCTCCACTTT | CASDGGDNSPLHF
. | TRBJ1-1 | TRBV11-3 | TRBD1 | TGTGCCAGCAGCCAAGGGACAGGGGTGAACACTGAAGCTTTCTTT | CASSQGTGVNTEAFF
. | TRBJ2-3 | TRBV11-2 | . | TGTGCCAGCAGCTTACCGGTCGCCCCGAGCACAGATACGCAGTATTTT | CASSLPVAPSTDTQYF
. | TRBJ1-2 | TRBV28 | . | TGTGCCAGCAGTTCACGGGAGGCAGGGAGTGACTATGGCTACACCTTC | CASSSREAGSDYGYTF
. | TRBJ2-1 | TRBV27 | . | TGTGCCAGCAGTTTATCGACGGGGATCAATGAGCAGTTCTTC | CASSLSTGINEQFF
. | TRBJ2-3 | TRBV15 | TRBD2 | TGTGCCACCAGCGGAGGACTAGCGGGGACCACAGATACGCAGTATTTT | CATSGGLAGTTDTQYF
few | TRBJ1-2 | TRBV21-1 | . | TGTGCCACTATGACAGGGGATGACGGTTCTGGCTACACCTTC | CATMTGDDGSGYTF
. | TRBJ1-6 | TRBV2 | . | TGTGCCAGCATGCTCTTCTCTACTTATAATTCACCCCTCCACTTT | CASMLFSTYNSPLHF
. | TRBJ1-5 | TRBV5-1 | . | TGCGCCAGCAGACACTCAGGGGATGACGGTCAGCCCCAGCATTTT | CASRHSGDDGQPQHF
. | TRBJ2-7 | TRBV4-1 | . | TGCGCCAGCAGCCATGTCGGGTCTGGCTACGAGCAGTACTTC | CASSHVGSGYEQYF
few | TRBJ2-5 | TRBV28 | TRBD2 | TGTGCCAGCAGCCGGGGGGGCCGGGAGACCCAGTACTTC | CASSRGGRETQYF
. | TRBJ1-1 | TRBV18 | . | TGTGCCAGCTCACCACCGTCCAGGAACACTGAAGCTTTCTTT | CASSPPSRNTEAFF
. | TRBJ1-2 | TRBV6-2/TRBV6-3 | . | TGTGCCAGCAGCCCGGCATGGGTCAGGGACTATGGCTACACCTTC | CASSPAWVRDYGYTF
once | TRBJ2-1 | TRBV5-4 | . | TGTGCCAGCAGTAACAGTATCGGGGGTACAGGTAATGAGCAGTTCTTC | CASSNSIGGTGNEQFF
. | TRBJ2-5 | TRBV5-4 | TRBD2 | TGTGCCAGCAGCTTGGCCGGGGGGGGACAAGAGACCCAGTACTTC | CASSLAGGGQETQYF
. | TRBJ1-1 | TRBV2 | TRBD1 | TGTGCCAGCAGGACAGGGTTCGGCACTGAAGCTTTCTTT | CASRTGFGTEAFF
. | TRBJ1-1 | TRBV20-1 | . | TGCAGTGCTAGTCTACCGAGCACTGAAGCTTTCTTT | CSASLPSTEAFF
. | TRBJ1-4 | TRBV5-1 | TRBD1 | TGCGCCAGCAGCTTGGGACAGGGGAGTAATGAAAAACTGTTTTTT | CASSLGQGSNEKLFF
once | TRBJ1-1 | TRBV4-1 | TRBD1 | TGCGCCAGCAGCCCTATGGGACAGGGGAAGCTAGGTGAAGCTTTCTTT | CASSPMGQGKLGEAFF
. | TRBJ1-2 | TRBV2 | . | TGTGCCAGCAGTGAACGCCAGCAGGGGCCGGGGAGCTATGGCTACACCTTC | CASSERQQGPGSYGYTF
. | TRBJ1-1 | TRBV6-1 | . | TGTGCCAGCAGTGAAGCGGGGGGTGGGGCTTTCTTT | CASSEAGGGAFF
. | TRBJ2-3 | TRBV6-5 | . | TGTGCCAGCAGAAGGGAGTACACAGATACGCAGTATTTT | CASRREYTDTQYF
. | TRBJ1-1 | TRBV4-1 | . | TGCGCCAGCAGCCAAGATTCACGGGGTGGTGACACTGAAGCTTTCTTT | CASSQDSRGGDTEAFF
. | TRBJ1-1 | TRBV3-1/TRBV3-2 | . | TGTGCCAGCAGTGACACCTTGAACACTGAAGCTTTCTTT | CASSDTLNTEAFF
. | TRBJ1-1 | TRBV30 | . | TGTGCCTGGAGGGGGAGGAGCAACACTGAAGCTTTCTTT | CAWRGRSNTEAFF
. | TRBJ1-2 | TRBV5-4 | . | TGTGCCAGCAGCTACCTTATAAACACAGGGCCAGATGGCTACACCTTC | CASSYLINTGPDGYTF
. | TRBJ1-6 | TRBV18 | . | TGTGCCAGCTCACCCGGGATAGAACTCGGGAATTCACCCCTCCACTTT | CASSPGIELGNSPLHF
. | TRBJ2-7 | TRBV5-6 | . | TGTGCCAGCAGCTCGGGACAAATCGAGCAGTACTTC | CASSSGQIEQYF